A selection of T cell receptor beta chains follows, all from one sample in a study of type 1 regulatory T cells. Their recognized antigens are unknown. TCRdb re-analysed the reads in MiXCR, keeping a single row per CDR3 protein. Among about 68,000 distinct CDR3 sequences, 63% were seen once, and the ten largest hold 7.6%. The sample taken for sequencing was cultured T cells, either the whole culture or a sorted T cell fraction (not recorded which). These receptors all come from a human donor in good health. Both conserved end residues are part of each CDR3. The D gene is left open where the match is weak. The size entry is marked missing in some rows and otherwise reads once, few, many or a size class.

clone size	CDR3 length	V gene	D gene	J gene	CDR3 protein	CDR3 DNA
NA	20	TRBV5-1	TRBD2	TRBJ2-1	CASSPEGTGPSGRADNEQFF	TGCGCCAGCAGCCCAGAAGGGACAGGACCAAGCGGGAGGGCCGACAATGAGCAGTTCTTC
NA	15	TRBV9	NA	TRBJ1-4	CASSVEGTKNEKLFF	TGTGCCAGCAGCGTAGAGGGGACGAAGAATGAAAAACTGTTTTTT
NA	16	TRBV4-3	TRBD1	TRBJ1-2	CASSPQTGTESYGYTF	TGCGCCAGCAGCCCGCAAACCGGGACAGAAAGCTATGGCTACACCTTC
NA	14	TRBV6-2/TRBV6-3	NA	TRBJ2-1	CASSYSTAHNEQFF	TGTGCCAGCAGTTACTCGACGGCCCACAATGAGCAGTTCTTC
NA	19	TRBV5-5	NA	TRBJ2-6	CASSLSRGQENSGANVLTF	TGTGCCAGCAGCTTGAGTAGAGGGCAGGAAAACTCTGGGGCCAACGTCCTGACTTTC
NA	14	TRBV6-1	TRBD1	TRBJ2-7	CASSTGTGPLEQYF	TGTGCCAGCAGCACCGGGACAGGGCCCCTCGAGCAGTACTTC
NA	16	TRBV5-1	TRBD1	TRBJ2-6	CASSSQGAVGANVLTF	TGCGCCAGCAGCTCACAGGGGGCGGTCGGGGCCAACGTCCTGACTTTC
NA	14	TRBV7-2	TRBD1	TRBJ2-4	CASSSRDRADIQYF	TGTGCCAGCAGCTCCCGCGACAGGGCAGACATTCAGTACTTC
NA	14	TRBV30	NA	TRBJ2-1	CAWSVRAGDNEQFF	TGTGCCTGGAGTGTACGAGCGGGCGACAATGAGCAGTTCTTC
NA	15	TRBV12-3/TRBV12-4	NA	TRBJ1-6	CASSRSRLDLAPLHF	TGTGCCAGCAGCCGTTCCCGCCTAGATTTAGCACCCCTCCACTTT
few	13	TRBV7-2	NA	TRBJ1-1	CASRSQGYTEAFF	TGTGCCAGCAGATCACAGGGTTACACTGAAGCTTTCTTT
NA	15	TRBV12-3/TRBV12-4	NA	TRBJ2-2	CASSLPGLRTGELFF	TGTGCCAGCAGCCTCCCGGGACTGCGCACCGGGGAGCTGTTTTTT
NA	13	TRBV2	NA	TRBJ1-2	CASSRTEEYGYTF	TGTGCCAGCAGTCGGACCGAGGAATATGGCTACACCTTC
NA	12	TRBV12-3/TRBV12-4	NA	TRBJ1-3	CASSSTRNTIYF	TGTGCCAGCAGTTCGACCCGAAACACCATATATTTT
NA	16	TRBV5-1	NA	TRBJ2-1	CASSRGDTPTYNEQFF	TGCGCCAGCAGCAGAGGAGATACTCCTACCTACAATGAGCAGTTCTTC
once	14	TRBV5-1	TRBD2	TRBJ2-3	CASSFGLDTDTQYF	TGCGCCAGCAGCTTCGGACTAGACACAGATACGCAGTATTTT
NA	14	TRBV20-1	TRBD2	TRBJ2-3	CSARTSGRTDTQYF	TGCAGTGCACGGACTAGCGGGAGGACAGATACGCAGTATTTT
NA	13	TRBV6-2/TRBV6-3	NA	TRBJ2-7	CASSFQNSYEQYF	TGTGCCAGCAGTTTCCAAAACAGTTACGAGCAGTACTTC
NA	13	TRBV29-1	NA	TRBJ2-3	CSVESYFADTQYF	TGCAGCGTTGAAAGTTATTTTGCAGATACGCAGTATTTT
NA	13	TRBV7-2	NA	TRBJ2-5	CASSLFSAETQYF	TGTGCCAGCAGCTTATTCTCGGCGGAGACCCAGTACTTC
NA	15	TRBV20-1	TRBD1	TRBJ1-4	CSAHKTGAINEKLFF	TGCAGTGCTCATAAGACAGGGGCCATAAATGAAAAACTGTTTTTT
once	12	TRBV12-3/TRBV12-4	NA	TRBJ1-3	CASSLAGDTIYF	TGTGCCAGCAGTTTGGCGGGAGACACCATATATTTT
medium-sized	16	TRBV27	TRBD2	TRBJ2-3	CASSDLSGTYTDTQYF	TGTGCCAGCAGCGATCTTAGCGGGACATACACAGATACGCAGTATTTT
once	16	TRBV4-2	NA	TRBJ2-1	CASSQDSRGSRNEQFF	TGTGCCAGCAGCCAAGATTCCCGGGGTAGTAGGAATGAGCAGTTCTTC
medium-sized	20	TRBV28	NA	TRBJ2-3	CASSFYEFASLAKNTDTQYF	TGTGCCAGCAGTTTCTATGAGTTTGCAAGCCTAGCGAAGAACACAGATACGCAGTATTTT
NA	13	TRBV15	NA	TRBJ2-3	CATSRDFTDTQYF	TGTGCCACCAGCAGAGATTTTACAGATACGCAGTATTTT
once	11	TRBV7-9	NA	TRBJ2-1	CASNRADEQFF	TGTGCCAGCAACAGAGCTGATGAGCAGTTCTTC
NA	16	TRBV5-1	TRBD1	TRBJ1-6	CASSLGTGAYNSPLHF	TGCGCCAGCAGCTTGGGGACAGGAGCCTATAATTCACCCCTCCACTTT
NA	18	TRBV6-2/TRBV6-3	TRBD2	TRBJ2-3	CASTYRLAGGSSTDTQYF	TGTGCCAGCACCTACCGGCTAGCGGGAGGGTCTAGCACAGATACGCAGTATTTT
NA	15	TRBV5-1	NA	TRBJ2-1	CASMGLGGTYNEQFF	TGCGCCAGCATGGGGCTTGGCGGGACCTACAATGAGCAGTTCTTC
NA	14	TRBV20-1	TRBD1	TRBJ1-2	CSAGQGAQSYGYTF	TGCAGTGCGGGACAGGGGGCGCAAAGCTATGGCTACACCTTC
NA	13	TRBV2	NA	TRBJ1-2	CASSEAQYAGYTF	TGTGCCAGCAGTGAAGCGCAGTATGCTGGCTACACCTTC
NA	14	TRBV6-5	NA	TRBJ1-4	CASSPSKANEKLFF	TGTGCCAGCAGCCCCTCGAAGGCTAATGAAAAACTGTTTTTT
NA	15	TRBV29-1	NA	TRBJ1-3	CSVEDPNTGGNTIYF	TGCAGCGTTGAGGACCCAAATACGGGAGGAAACACCATATATTTT
NA	13	TRBV7-9	NA	TRBJ1-1	CASSFSPNTGAFF	TGTGCCAGCAGCTTTTCCCCCAACACTGGAGCTTTCTTT
NA	14	TRBV6-5	NA	TRBJ2-7	CASSRAQAIYEQYF	TGTGCCAGTTCCCGGGCCCAGGCCATCTACGAGCAGTACTTC
NA	11	TRBV6-2/TRBV6-3	NA	TRBJ2-7	CASSGVHEQYF	TGTGCCAGCAGCGGGGTCCACGAGCAGTACTTC
once	15	TRBV15	NA	TRBJ1-4	CATSRDGRGDEKLFF	TGTGCCACCAGCAGAGATGGAAGAGGGGATGAAAAACTGTTTTTT
NA	17	TRBV4-1	TRBD1	TRBJ1-1	CASSPAGQGALNTEAFF	TGCGCCAGCAGCCCAGCGGGACAGGGGGCTTTGAACACTGAAGCTTTCTTT
once	20	TRBV9	NA	TRBJ2-1	CASSIPSVESLGSSYNEQFF	TGTGCCAGCAGCATCCCGTCCGTAGAATCCTTGGGGAGCTCCTACAATGAGCAGTTCTTC
few	14	TRBV5-1	NA	TRBJ1-4	CASSPGAGNEKLFF	TGCGCCAGCAGCCCAGGAGCGGGTAATGAAAAACTGTTTTTT
NA	15	TRBV7-8	TRBD2	TRBJ2-5	CASSFPSGASETQYF	TGTGCCAGCAGCTTCCCTAGCGGGGCTTCAGAGACCCAGTACTTC
NA	16	TRBV6-5	NA	TRBJ2-1	CASSSHNVRGDNEQFF	TGTGCCAGCAGTTCTCATAACGTCAGGGGGGACAATGAGCAGTTCTTC
few	12	TRBV25-1	NA	TRBJ2-7	CASSVTRDQQYF	TGTGCCAGCAGTGTGACCCGGGATCAGCAGTACTTC
medium-sized	14	TRBV12-3/TRBV12-4	NA	TRBJ1-5	CASSPRLSNQPQHF	TGTGCCAGCAGTCCGCGACTTAGCAATCAGCCCCAGCATTTT
NA	15	TRBV6-2/TRBV6-3	TRBD2	TRBJ2-1	CASRSAGGSYNEQFF	TGTGCCAGCAGATCAGCGGGAGGCTCCTACAATGAGCAGTTCTTT
once	16	TRBV20-1	NA	TRBJ2-5	CSARQGDRVTEETQYF	TGCAGTGCTCGCCAAGGAGATCGGGTGACGGAAGAGACCCAGTACTTC
NA	14	TRBV9	NA	TRBJ1-1	CASSVIRAGDGAFF	TGTGCCAGCAGCGTAATTAGGGCCGGGGATGGCGCTTTCTTT
NA	17	TRBV11-2	TRBD2	TRBJ2-4	CATRTSGRAPAKNIQYF	TGTGCCACCCGGACTAGCGGGAGGGCCCCGGCCAAAAACATTCAGTACTTC
few	11	TRBV27	NA	TRBJ2-3	CASGRPDTQYF	TGTGCCAGCGGGAGGCCAGATACGCAGTATTTT
few	14	TRBV2	TRBD1	TRBJ2-5	CASSGDRAQETQYF	TGTGCCAGCTCCGGGGACAGGGCCCAAGAGACCCAGTACTTC
once	15	TRBV4-1	NA	TRBJ1-3	CASSAGQSSGNTIYF	TGCGCCAGCAGCGCCGGACAGAGCTCTGGAAACACCATATATTTT